Included here is one TCR beta chain sequence, with context. Its antigen is as yet unknown. This sample stems from a study of monozygotic twins with cystic fibrosis. Study-level findings and limits: The repertoire was suggested to be naive-dominated, clonality median around 0.01. V usage most resembled the co-twin in 13 of 16 pairs.

This CDR3 spans 15 amino acids. Trimming removed 1 base from V and 4 bases from J, with 14 bases in between. The germline V gene encodes CDR1 MDHEN and CDR2 SYDVKM. The assay was immunoSEQ multiplex PCR, and TCRdb's table has in-frame clones only and misses some. Of 34,000 or so clones listed, around 90% are singletons. This TCR derives from a girl aged 2-10 years with cystic fibrosis. The V and J genes are TRBV28 and TRBJ2-7, with D tentatively TRBD1 (7 bases). Sequenced material: blood. This CDR3 reads CASSLSEGQWYEQYF. The CDR3 DNA sequence: TGTGCCAGCAGTTTATCGGAGGGACAGTGGTACGAGCAGTACTTC.